The clone carrying this T cell receptor (beta chain) was counted at least ten times. The antigen remains unidentified. V shed 7 bases, J shed 6 bases, and the junction held 19 bases outside the gene matches. The CDR3 extends over 17 amino acids. Germline V gene sequence: CDR1 MNHNY, CDR2 SVGAGI (reference sequence). A sample-barcoded 5' primer and a J-beta primer mix were used in a second PCR of roughly 7 to 11 cycles. TCRdb analysed the 5' RACE reads with MiXCR anew, one entry per CDR3 protein. The sample contains around 650,000 distinct CDR3 sequences, approximately 29% of which appear only once. The data belong to a study of blood T cells in healthy people across ages. Study-level findings and limits: More naive CD4+ cells and higher diversity were found in long-lived than in aged donors.

In each sample, at least 7 million PBMCs were isolated. The TCR comes from a woman aged 80 or over in good health. The genes are TRBV6-6 and TRBJ2-3, with 7 nucleotides matching TRBD1. The material sequenced was blood. The CDR3 spells CASTNKFDRVLWDTQYF. The CDR3 coding sequence is TGTGCCAGCACCAACAAATTCGACAGGGTCCTTTGGGATACGCAGTATTTT.